A selection of T cell receptor beta chains follows, all from one sample in a study of T cells in Graves' hyperthyroidism and ophthalmopathy. In TCRdb, the multiplex PCR reads were re-called with MiXCR into one record per CDR3 protein. The sample holds over 650,000 distinct CDR3 sequences, roughly 15% seen once. Source material: blood. Receptor source: a man younger than 35 with Graves' hyperthyroidism. The CDR3 runs from the conserved cysteine through the conserved F or W. A D gene is named only where the DNA matches it firmly. The size field is filled for only some rows; it gives once, few, many or a size class.

v_gene: TRBV20-1
d_gene: NA
abundance: many
j_gene: TRBJ1-1
CDR3aa: CSARGPKGLTEAFF
CDR3nt: TGCAGTGCTAGGGGCCCGAAGGGCTTGACTGAAGCTTTCTTT

v_gene: TRBV11-3
d_gene: NA
abundance: many
j_gene: TRBJ2-1
CDR3aa: CASSLAREQFF
CDR3nt: TGTGCCAGCAGCCTCGCCCGGGAGCAGTTCTTC

v_gene: TRBV12-3/TRBV12-4
d_gene: TRBD2
abundance: many
j_gene: TRBJ2-1
CDR3aa: CASSSRLAGYNEQFF
CDR3nt: TGTGCCAGCAGTTCCCGGCTAGCGGGATACAATGAGCAGTTCTTC

v_gene: TRBV30
d_gene: NA
abundance: NA
j_gene: TRBJ2-7
CDR3aa: CAWGDGSYEQYF
CDR3nt: TGTGCCTGGGGGGACGGATCCTACGAGCAGTACTTC

v_gene: TRBV4-1
d_gene: TRBD1
abundance: NA
j_gene: TRBJ1-1
CDR3aa: CASSQLGTVNTEAFF
CDR3nt: TGCGCCAGCAGCCAACTGGGGACAGTGAACACTGAAGCTTTCTTT

v_gene: TRBV20-1
d_gene: NA
abundance: NA
j_gene: TRBJ2-1
CDR3aa: CSALDGSFSYNEQSF
CDR3nt: TGCAGTGCCCTGGACGGAAGTTTCTCCTACAATGAGCAGTCCTTC

v_gene: TRBV19
d_gene: NA
abundance: NA
j_gene: TRBJ1-1
CDR3aa: CASSMELLTANTEAFF
CDR3nt: TGTGCCAGTAGTATGGAACTACTGACAGCGAACACTGAAGCTTTCTTT

v_gene: TRBV27
d_gene: TRBD1
abundance: many
j_gene: TRBJ2-3
CDR3aa: CASGRTGRVADTQYF
CDR3nt: TGTGCCAGCGGACGGACAGGGAGAGTCGCAGATACGCAGTATTTT

v_gene: TRBV6-1
d_gene: TRBD1
abundance: NA
j_gene: TRBJ1-2
CDR3aa: CASSALGQGFAYGYTF
CDR3nt: TGTGCCAGCAGTGCCCTGGGACAGGGGTTTGCCTATGGCTACACCTTC

v_gene: TRBV20-1
d_gene: NA
abundance: few
j_gene: TRBJ2-1
CDR3aa: CSAGGPNGDEQFF
CDR3nt: TGCAGCGCCGGGGGTCCGAATGGCGATGAGCAGTTCTTC

v_gene: TRBV15
d_gene: NA
abundance: NA
j_gene: TRBJ1-4
CDR3aa: CATSRDRIPSDEKLFF
CDR3nt: TGTGCCACCAGCAGAGATAGGATTCCTTCGGATGAAAAACTGTTTTTT

v_gene: TRBV12-3/TRBV12-4
d_gene: NA
abundance: few
j_gene: TRBJ2-2
CDR3aa: CASSYGELFF
CDR3nt: TGTGCCAGCAGTTACGGGGAGCTGTTTTTT

v_gene: TRBV11-2
d_gene: NA
abundance: many
j_gene: TRBJ1-1
CDR3aa: CASSLNPGVNTEAFF
CDR3nt: TGTGCCAGCAGCCTTAACCCGGGGGTGAACACTGAAGCTTTCTTT

v_gene: TRBV18
d_gene: NA
abundance: many
j_gene: TRBJ1-2
CDR3aa: CASSPPLGLKANYGYTF
CDR3nt: TGTGCCAGCTCACCACCCTTAGGCCTAAAAGCTAACTATGGCTACACCTTC

v_gene: TRBV7-8
d_gene: NA
abundance: many
j_gene: TRBJ2-2
CDR3aa: CASSLGQGWLFF
CDR3nt: TGTGCCAGCAGCTTGGGCCAGGGTTGGCTGTTTTTT

v_gene: TRBV2
d_gene: NA
abundance: many
j_gene: TRBJ2-1
CDR3aa: CASATGESYNEQFF
CDR3nt: TGTGCCAGCGCGACGGGGGAATCCTACAATGAGCAGTTCTTC

v_gene: TRBV5-5
d_gene: TRBD2
abundance: NA
j_gene: TRBJ2-1
CDR3aa: CASTREGNYNEQFF
CDR3nt: TGTGCCAGTACACGGGAGGGAAACTACAATGAGCAGTTCTTC

v_gene: TRBV2
d_gene: NA
abundance: many
j_gene: TRBJ1-4
CDR3aa: CASGWGGREKLFF
CDR3nt: TGTGCCAGCGGGTGGGGGGGTCGTGAAAAACTGTTTTTT

v_gene: TRBV20-1
d_gene: NA
abundance: many
j_gene: TRBJ1-1
CDR3aa: CSADYRAEAFF
CDR3nt: TGCAGTGCCGACTACAGGGCTGAAGCTTTCTTT

v_gene: TRBV5-1
d_gene: TRBD1
abundance: NA
j_gene: TRBJ2-5
CDR3aa: CASSSGTGYETQYF
CDR3nt: TGCGCCAGCAGCTCCGGGACAGGGTATGAGACCCAGTACTTC

v_gene: TRBV7-2
d_gene: NA
abundance: few
j_gene: TRBJ2-6
CDR3aa: CASSPLPGANVLTF
CDR3nt: TGTGCCAGCAGCCCCCTTCCAGGGGCCAACGTCCTGACTTTC

v_gene: TRBV27
d_gene: TRBD2
abundance: many
j_gene: TRBJ2-3
CDR3aa: CASKRLAGGPRSSTDTQYF
CDR3nt: TGTGCCAGCAAAAGACTAGCGGGAGGGCCGCGTTCGAGCACAGATACGCAGTATTTT

v_gene: TRBV5-5
d_gene: NA
abundance: once
j_gene: TRBJ1-6
CDR3aa: CASSPIPLTPLHF
CDR3nt: TGTGCCAGCAGCCCGATCCCATTGACACCCCTCCACTTT

v_gene: TRBV2
d_gene: NA
abundance: NA
j_gene: TRBJ1-5
CDR3aa: CASSVGGPMNQPQHF
CDR3nt: TGTGCCAGCAGTGTAGGTGGCCCGATGAATCAGCCCCAGCATTTT

v_gene: TRBV20-1
d_gene: TRBD1
abundance: once
j_gene: TRBJ1-6
CDR3aa: CSAETGGGSPLHF
CDR3nt: TGCAGTGCTGAGACAGGGGGCGGTTCACCCCTCCACTTT

v_gene: TRBV9
d_gene: TRBD2
abundance: few
j_gene: TRBJ2-3
CDR3aa: CASSVTSGRAYTDTQYF
CDR3nt: TGTGCCAGCAGCGTTACTAGCGGGAGGGCCTATACAGATACGCAGTATTTT

v_gene: TRBV6-1
d_gene: NA
abundance: many
j_gene: TRBJ1-6
CDR3aa: CASSWQGSVNSPLHF
CDR3nt: TGTGCCAGCAGTTGGCAGGGGAGCGTTAATTCACCCCTCCACTTT

v_gene: TRBV20-1
d_gene: TRBD2
abundance: NA
j_gene: TRBJ2-7
CDR3aa: CSARPLRLAGAEQYF
CDR3nt: TGCAGTGCTCGGCCTTTGAGACTAGCGGGAGCCGAGCAGTACTTC

v_gene: TRBV4-1
d_gene: TRBD2
abundance: many
j_gene: TRBJ2-3
CDR3aa: CASSQEVAGVDTQYF
CDR3nt: TGCGCCAGCAGCCAAGAGGTGGCGGGAGTAGATACGCAGTATTTT

v_gene: TRBV29-1
d_gene: NA
abundance: few
j_gene: TRBJ2-7
CDR3aa: CSVGLAPTGGEQYF
CDR3nt: TGCAGCGTTGGTCTAGCGCCAACTGGGGGGGAGCAGTACTTC

v_gene: TRBV6-4
d_gene: TRBD1
abundance: few
j_gene: TRBJ2-3
CDR3aa: CASSPGQGRADTQYF
CDR3nt: TGTGCCAGCAGTCCCGGACAGGGCAGGGCAGATACGCAGTATTTT

v_gene: TRBV9
d_gene: TRBD2
abundance: NA
j_gene: TRBJ2-1
CDR3aa: CASSVSSFAGGAFPSGIYNEQFF
CDR3nt: TGTGCCAGCAGCGTATCTTCTTTTGCGGGGGGAGCTTTCCCGAGCGGGATCTACAATGAGCAGTTCTTC

v_gene: TRBV9
d_gene: NA
abundance: many
j_gene: TRBJ1-6
CDR3aa: CASSVGGGDHNSPLHF
CDR3nt: TGTGCCAGCAGCGTAGGTGGAGGGGATCATAATTCACCCCTCCACTTT

v_gene: TRBV12-3/TRBV12-4
d_gene: NA
abundance: many
j_gene: TRBJ2-3
CDR3aa: CASSSGTATQYF
CDR3nt: TGTGCCAGCAGCTCCGGGACCGCTACGCAGTATTTT

v_gene: TRBV11-2
d_gene: TRBD2
abundance: NA
j_gene: TRBJ2-1
CDR3aa: CASSSPPRLAGTLGVSYNEQFF
CDR3nt: TGTGCCAGCAGCTCCCCACCCAGACTAGCGGGAACTCTAGGGGTCTCCTACAATGAGCAGTTCTTC

v_gene: TRBV28
d_gene: TRBD1
abundance: many
j_gene: TRBJ1-2
CDR3aa: CATDLGTGEFGYGYTF
CDR3nt: TGTGCCACCGACCTCGGAACAGGGGAGTTTGGGTATGGCTACACCTTC

v_gene: TRBV15
d_gene: NA
abundance: NA
j_gene: TRBJ1-6
CDR3aa: CATSRDGNSPLHF
CDR3nt: TGTGCCACCAGCAGAGATGGTAATTCACCCCTCCACTTT

v_gene: TRBV11-2
d_gene: TRBD1
abundance: few
j_gene: TRBJ2-2
CDR3aa: CASSLGRGRTGELFF
CDR3nt: TGTGCCAGCAGCTTAGGCAGGGGGCGTACCGGGGAGCTGTTTTTT

v_gene: TRBV14
d_gene: TRBD1
abundance: few
j_gene: TRBJ2-7
CDR3aa: CASSQGQGGYYEQYF
CDR3nt: TGTGCCAGCAGCCAAGGACAGGGGGGGTACTACGAGCAGTACTTC

v_gene: TRBV28
d_gene: NA
abundance: many
j_gene: TRBJ2-3
CDR3aa: CASSLDLAVGTQYF
CDR3nt: TGTGCCAGCAGTTTAGATCTGGCCGTAGGGACGCAGTATTTT

v_gene: TRBV6-2/TRBV6-3
d_gene: TRBD1
abundance: NA
j_gene: TRBJ2-3
CDR3aa: CASRRDRGQNTQYF
CDR3nt: TGTGCCAGCAGAAGGGACAGGGGGCAAAATACGCAGTATTTT

v_gene: TRBV27
d_gene: NA
abundance: many
j_gene: TRBJ2-7
CDR3aa: CASSFQRLGYEQYF
CDR3nt: TGTGCCAGCAGTTTTCAGCGTCTTGGCTACGAGCAGTACTTC

v_gene: TRBV20-1
d_gene: NA
abundance: few
j_gene: TRBJ2-1
CDR3aa: CSASRPQGNEQFF
CDR3nt: TGCAGTGCTAGCCGCCCCCAGGGGAATGAGCAGTTCTTC

v_gene: TRBV30
d_gene: NA
abundance: many
j_gene: TRBJ2-7
CDR3aa: CAWSVGGYEQYF
CDR3nt: TGTGCCTGGAGCGTCGGGGGCTACGAGCAGTACTTC

v_gene: TRBV5-5
d_gene: NA
abundance: few
j_gene: TRBJ1-3
CDR3aa: CASSPEGRNFSGNTIYF
CDR3nt: TGTGCCAGCAGCCCGGAAGGTCGGAATTTCTCTGGAAACACCATATATTTT

v_gene: TRBV7-9
d_gene: TRBD2
abundance: many
j_gene: TRBJ2-5
CDR3aa: CASSFRSWLAGLNVPETQYF
CDR3nt: TGTGCCAGCAGCTTTCGTTCATGGCTAGCGGGATTGAATGTCCCGGAGACCCAGTACTTC

v_gene: TRBV6-5
d_gene: NA
abundance: NA
j_gene: TRBJ2-7
CDR3aa: CASSYTGHYEQYF
CDR3nt: TGTGCCAGCAGTTATACCGGACACTACGAGCAGTACTTC

v_gene: TRBV29-1
d_gene: NA
abundance: NA
j_gene: TRBJ1-1
CDR3aa: CSVEITLTEAFF
CDR3nt: TGCAGCGTTGAAATCACCCTCACTGAAGCTTTCTTT

v_gene: TRBV7-9
d_gene: NA
abundance: NA
j_gene: TRBJ1-5
CDR3aa: CASSLGLGDQPQHF
CDR3nt: TGTGCCAGCAGCTTAGGGTTGGGGGATCAGCCCCAGCATTTT

v_gene: TRBV4-1
d_gene: TRBD1
abundance: few
j_gene: TRBJ1-2
CDR3aa: CASSQAFGQGVYGYTF
CDR3nt: TGCGCCAGCAGCCAAGCATTTGGACAGGGAGTCTATGGCTACACCTTC

v_gene: TRBV4-3
d_gene: TRBD1
abundance: few
j_gene: TRBJ2-6
CDR3aa: CASSPGTGTSGANVLTF
CDR3nt: TGCGCCAGCAGCCCCGGGACAGGGACCTCCGGGGCCAACGTCCTGACTTTC

v_gene: TRBV29-1
d_gene: NA
abundance: few
j_gene: TRBJ1-1
CDR3aa: CSVDSNTGFNTEAFF
CDR3nt: TGCAGCGTTGACTCTAACACAGGGTTTAACACTGAAGCTTTCTTT

v_gene: TRBV10-3
d_gene: NA
abundance: few
j_gene: TRBJ1-5
CDR3aa: CAISGTAYSNQPQHF
CDR3nt: TGTGCCATCAGTGGGACAGCTTATAGCAATCAGCCCCAGCATTTT

v_gene: TRBV3-1
d_gene: NA
abundance: NA
j_gene: TRBJ1-1
CDR3aa: CASSPAMGTEAFF
CDR3nt: TGTGCCAGCAGCCCCGCTATGGGCACTGAAGCTTTCTTT

v_gene: TRBV15
d_gene: TRBD1
abundance: few
j_gene: TRBJ1-4
CDR3aa: CATSREQGANEKLFF
CDR3nt: TGTGCCACCAGCAGAGAACAGGGGGCTAATGAAAAACTGTTTTTT